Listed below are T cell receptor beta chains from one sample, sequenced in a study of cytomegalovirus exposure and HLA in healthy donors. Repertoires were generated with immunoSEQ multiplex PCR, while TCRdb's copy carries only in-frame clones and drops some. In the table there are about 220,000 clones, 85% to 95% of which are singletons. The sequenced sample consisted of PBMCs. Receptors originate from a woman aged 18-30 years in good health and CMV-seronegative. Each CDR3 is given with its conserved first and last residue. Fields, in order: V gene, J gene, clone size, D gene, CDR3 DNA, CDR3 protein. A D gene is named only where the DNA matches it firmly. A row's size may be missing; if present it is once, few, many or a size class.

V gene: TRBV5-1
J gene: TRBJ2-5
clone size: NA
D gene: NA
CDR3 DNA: TGCGCCAGCAGCCGTTCTCAAGAGACCCAGTACTTC
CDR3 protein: CASSRSQETQYF

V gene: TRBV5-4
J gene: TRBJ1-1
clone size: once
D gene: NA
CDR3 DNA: TGTGCCAGCAGCTCAGGCCCCTTAACAGATAACGGCGAAGCTTTCTTT
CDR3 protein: CASSSGPLTDNGEAFF

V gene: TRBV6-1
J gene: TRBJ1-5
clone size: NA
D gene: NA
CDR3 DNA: TGTGCCAGCAGTGATATGACAGTTCAGCCCCAGCATTTT
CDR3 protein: CASSDMTVQPQHF

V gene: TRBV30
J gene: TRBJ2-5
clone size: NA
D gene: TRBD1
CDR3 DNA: TGTGCCTGGAGTGACAGGGGCCAAGAGACCCAGTACTTC
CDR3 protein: CAWSDRGQETQYF

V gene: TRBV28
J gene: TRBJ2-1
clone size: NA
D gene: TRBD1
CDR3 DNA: TGTGCCAGCAGCGTGCCCGGGACAGGGTTCGGCGAGCAGTTCTTC
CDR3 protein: CASSVPGTGFGEQFF

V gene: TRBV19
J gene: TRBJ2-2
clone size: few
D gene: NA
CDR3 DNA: TGTGCCAGTATTAAGCGGACGAACACCGGGGAGCTGTTTTTT
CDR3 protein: CASIKRTNTGELFF

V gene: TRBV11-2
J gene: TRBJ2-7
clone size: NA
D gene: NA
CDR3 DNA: TGTGCCAGCAGCTTAGGGGGGCTTAATTACGAGCAGTACTTC
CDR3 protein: CASSLGGLNYEQYF

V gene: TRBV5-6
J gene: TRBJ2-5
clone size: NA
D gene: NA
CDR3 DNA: TGTGCCAGCAGCTTGGGACAAAAAGAGACCCAGTACTTC
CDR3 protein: CASSLGQKETQYF

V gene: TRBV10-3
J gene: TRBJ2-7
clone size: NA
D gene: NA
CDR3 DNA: TGTGCCATTGGCAGGGTCGACGAGCAGTACTTC
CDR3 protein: CAIGRVDEQYF

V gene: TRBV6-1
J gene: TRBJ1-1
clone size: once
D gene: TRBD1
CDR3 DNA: TGTGCCAGCAGTGAAGTACAGGGGGACACTGAAGCTTTCTTT
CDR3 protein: CASSEVQGDTEAFF

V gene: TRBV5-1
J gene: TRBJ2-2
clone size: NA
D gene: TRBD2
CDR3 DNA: TGCGCCAGCAGCTTGGCTAGCGGCACCGGGGAGCTGTTTTTT
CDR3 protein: CASSLASGTGELFF

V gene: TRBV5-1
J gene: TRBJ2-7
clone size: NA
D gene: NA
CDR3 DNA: TGCGCCAGCAGATCGACCGACGCCGGGATGTGGAACGAGCAGTACTTC
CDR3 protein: CASRSTDAGMWNEQYF

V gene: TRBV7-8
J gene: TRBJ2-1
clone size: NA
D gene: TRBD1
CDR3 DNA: TGTGCCAGCAGCTCCCCCCGCAGGGGGTCAGATGAGCAGTTCTTC
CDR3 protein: CASSSPRRGSDEQFF

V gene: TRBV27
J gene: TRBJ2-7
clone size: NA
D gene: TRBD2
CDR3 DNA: TGTGCCAGCAGTTTTTACGGGGGGGACGAGCAGTACTTC
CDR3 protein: CASSFYGGDEQYF

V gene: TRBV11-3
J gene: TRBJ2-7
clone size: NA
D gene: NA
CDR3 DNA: TGTGCCAGCAGTCGAGGATCCTACGAGCAGTACTTC
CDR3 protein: CASSRGSYEQYF

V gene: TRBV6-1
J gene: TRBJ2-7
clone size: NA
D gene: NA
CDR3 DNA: TGTGCCAGCAGTGGAACCCCGCGGGGCGAGCAGTACTTC
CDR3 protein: CASSGTPRGEQYF

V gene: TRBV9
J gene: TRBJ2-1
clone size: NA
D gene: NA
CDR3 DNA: TGTGCCAGCAGCGTAGTAGAGGCCGTGAGTGAGCAGTTCTTC
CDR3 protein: CASSVVEAVSEQFF

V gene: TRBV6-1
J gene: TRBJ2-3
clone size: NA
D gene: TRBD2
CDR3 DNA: TGTGCCAGCAGTGAAAGTCCTAGCGGGAGGTTCACAGATACGCAGTATTTT
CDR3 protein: CASSESPSGRFTDTQYF

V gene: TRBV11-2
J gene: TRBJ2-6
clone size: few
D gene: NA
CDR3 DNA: TGTGCCAGCAGCTCTTACACAGGGACCGGGGCCAACGTCCTGACTTTC
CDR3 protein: CASSSYTGTGANVLTF

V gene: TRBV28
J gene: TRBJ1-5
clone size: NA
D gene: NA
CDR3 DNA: TGTGCCAGCAGTTTGTCGTCCCGGCCCCAGCATTTT
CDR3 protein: CASSLSSRPQHF

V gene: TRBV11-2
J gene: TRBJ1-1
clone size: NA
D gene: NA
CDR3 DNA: TGTGCCAGCAGGGAGGAGCCGATGAACACTGAAGCTTTCTTT
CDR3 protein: CASREEPMNTEAFF

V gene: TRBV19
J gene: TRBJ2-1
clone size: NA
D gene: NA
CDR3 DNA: TGTGCCAGTACCGTCGGGGGTAGCTCCTACAATGAGCAGTTCTTC
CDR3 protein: CASTVGGSSYNEQFF

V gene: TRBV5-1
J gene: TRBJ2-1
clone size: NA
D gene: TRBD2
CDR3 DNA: TGCGCCAGCAGCTTGGCCGGGACTAGCGGGAGGACCTACAATGAGCAGTTCTTC
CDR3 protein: CASSLAGTSGRTYNEQFF

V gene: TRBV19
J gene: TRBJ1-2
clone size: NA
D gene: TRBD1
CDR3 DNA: TGTGCCAGTAGTATAACAGGGGGCAATAGGAATGGCTACACCTTC
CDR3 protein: CASSITGGNRNGYTF

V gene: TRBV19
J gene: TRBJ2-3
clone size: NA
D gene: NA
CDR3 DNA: TGTGCCAGTAGTATAGACGGCACAGATACGCAGTATTTT
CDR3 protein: CASSIDGTDTQYF